Reported below is one T cell receptor beta chain. These data come from a study of T cell responses to AZD1222 COVID-19 vaccine. The CDR3 consists of 14 residues. Germline loops: CDR1 SNHLY, CDR2 FYNNEI. V was cut by 2 bases and J by 6 bases, with 11 bases left in between. Profiled with immunoSEQ multiplex PCR; TCRdb holds only in-frame clones, not every one. This table holds roughly 80,000 clones, about 90% found once. The chain combines TRBV2 with TRBJ1-5, with a weak D call TRBD1 (5 bases). This clonotype was sampled from an adult in good health. The input for sequencing was peripheral blood, taken on day 0 of AZD1222 vaccination. CDR3 nucleotides: TGTGCCAGCAGTGAACTCTCAGGGAGTCAGCCCCAGCATTTT. Translation: CASSELSGSQPQHF.